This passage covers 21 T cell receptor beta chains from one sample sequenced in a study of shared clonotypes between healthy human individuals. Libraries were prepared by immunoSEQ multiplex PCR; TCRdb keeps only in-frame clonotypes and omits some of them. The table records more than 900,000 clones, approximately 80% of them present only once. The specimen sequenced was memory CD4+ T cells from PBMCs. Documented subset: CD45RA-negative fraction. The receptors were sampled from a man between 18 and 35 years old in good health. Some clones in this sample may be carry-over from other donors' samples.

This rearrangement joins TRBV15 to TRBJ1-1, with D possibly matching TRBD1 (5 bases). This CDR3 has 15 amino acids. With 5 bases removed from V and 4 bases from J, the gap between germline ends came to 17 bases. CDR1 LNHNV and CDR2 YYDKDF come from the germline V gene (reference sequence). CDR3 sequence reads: CATSGGPGRGTEAFF. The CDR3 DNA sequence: TGTGCCACCAGCGGGGGACCCGGAAGAGGCACTGAAGCTTTCTTT.

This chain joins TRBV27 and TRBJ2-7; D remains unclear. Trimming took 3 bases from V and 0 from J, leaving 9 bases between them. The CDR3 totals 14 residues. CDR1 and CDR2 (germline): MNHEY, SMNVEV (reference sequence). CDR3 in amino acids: CASSFYSTSYEQYF. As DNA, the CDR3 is TGTGCCAGCAGTTTCTACAGCACCTCCTACGAGCAGTACTTC.

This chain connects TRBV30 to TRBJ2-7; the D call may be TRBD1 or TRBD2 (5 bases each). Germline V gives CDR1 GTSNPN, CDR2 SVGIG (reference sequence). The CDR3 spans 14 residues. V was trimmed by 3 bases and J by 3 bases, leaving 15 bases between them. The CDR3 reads CAWSFRDGYYEQYF. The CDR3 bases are TGTGCCTGGAGCTTCCGGGACGGATACTACGAGCAGTACTTC.

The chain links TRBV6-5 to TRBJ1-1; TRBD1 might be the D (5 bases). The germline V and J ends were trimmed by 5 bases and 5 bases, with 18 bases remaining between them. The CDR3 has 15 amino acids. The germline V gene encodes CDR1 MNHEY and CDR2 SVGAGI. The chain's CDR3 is CASSARAARRTEAFF. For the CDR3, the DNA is TGTGCCAGCAGTGCCAGGGCGGCTCGTAGGACTGAAGCTTTCTTT.

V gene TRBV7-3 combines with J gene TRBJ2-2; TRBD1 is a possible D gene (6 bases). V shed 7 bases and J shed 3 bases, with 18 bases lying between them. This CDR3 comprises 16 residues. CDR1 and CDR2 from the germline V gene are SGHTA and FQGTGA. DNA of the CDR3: TGTGCCAGCATACGAGCAGGGGAAAGGGACACCGGGGAGCTGTTTTTT. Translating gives CASIRAGERDTGELFF.

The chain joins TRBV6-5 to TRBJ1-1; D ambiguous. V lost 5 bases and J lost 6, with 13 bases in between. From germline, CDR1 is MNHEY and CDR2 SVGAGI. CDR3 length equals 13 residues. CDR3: CASSEWVWAEAFF. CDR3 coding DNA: TGTGCCAGCAGTGAATGGGTTTGGGCTGAAGCTTTCTTT.

This CDR3 is CASRDRTGLVAGNTIYF. CDR3 nucleotides: TGTGCCAGCAGAGACCGGACAGGGCTGGTTGCTGGAAACACCATATATTTT. The gene calls are TRBV2 and TRBJ1-3; 8 bases map to TRBD1. CDR1 is SNHLY and CDR2 is FYNNEI in the germline V gene. V gave up 6 bases and J gave up 2 bases; unmatched junction bases: 12. CDR3 length: 17 amino acids.

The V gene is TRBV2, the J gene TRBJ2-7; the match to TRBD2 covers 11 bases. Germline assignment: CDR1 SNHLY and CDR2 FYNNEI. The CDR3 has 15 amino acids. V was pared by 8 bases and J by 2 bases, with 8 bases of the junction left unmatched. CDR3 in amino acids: CASLLLAGATYEQYF. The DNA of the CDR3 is TGTGCCAGCCTCTTACTAGCGGGGGCGACCTACGAGCAGTACTTC.

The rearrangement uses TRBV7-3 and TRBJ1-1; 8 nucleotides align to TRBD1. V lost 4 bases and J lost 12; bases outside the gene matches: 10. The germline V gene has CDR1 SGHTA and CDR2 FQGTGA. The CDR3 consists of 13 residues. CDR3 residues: CASSSQTQGETFF. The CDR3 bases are TGTGCCAGCAGCTCCCAAACACAGGGGGAGACTTTCTTT. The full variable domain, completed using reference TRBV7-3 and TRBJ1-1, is GAGVSQTPSNKVTEKGKYVELRCDPISGHTALYWYRQSLGQGPEFLIYFQGTGAADDSGLPNDRFFAVRPEGSVSTLKIQRTERGDSAVYLCASSSQTQGETFFGQGTRLTVV.

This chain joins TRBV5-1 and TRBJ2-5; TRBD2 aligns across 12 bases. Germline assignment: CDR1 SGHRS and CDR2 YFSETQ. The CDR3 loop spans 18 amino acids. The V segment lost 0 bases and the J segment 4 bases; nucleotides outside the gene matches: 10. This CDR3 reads CASSLGASGRALGETQYF. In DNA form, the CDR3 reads TGCGCCAGCAGCTTGGGGGCTAGCGGGAGGGCCCTCGGAGAGACCCAGTACTTC.

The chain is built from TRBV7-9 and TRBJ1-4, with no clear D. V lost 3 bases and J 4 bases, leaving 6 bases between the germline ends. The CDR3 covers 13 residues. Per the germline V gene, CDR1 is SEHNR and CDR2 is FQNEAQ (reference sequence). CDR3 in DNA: TGTGCCAGCAGCTTCGACCATAATGAAAAACTGTTTTTT. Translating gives CASSFDHNEKLFF.

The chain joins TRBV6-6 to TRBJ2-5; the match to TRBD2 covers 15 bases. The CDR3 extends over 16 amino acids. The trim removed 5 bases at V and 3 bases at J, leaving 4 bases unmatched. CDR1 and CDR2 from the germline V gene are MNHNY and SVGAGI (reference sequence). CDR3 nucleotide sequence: TGTGCCAGCAGTCAAGGACTAGCGGGAGGGAAAGAGACCCAGTACTTC. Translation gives CASSQGLAGGKETQYF.

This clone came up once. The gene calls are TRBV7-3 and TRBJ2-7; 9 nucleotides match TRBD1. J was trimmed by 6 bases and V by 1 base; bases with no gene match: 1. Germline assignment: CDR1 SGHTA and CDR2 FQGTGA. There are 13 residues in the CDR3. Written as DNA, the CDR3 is TGTGCCAGCAGCTTAAGGACAGGGGCCGAGCAGTACTTC. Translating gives CASSLRTGAEQYF.

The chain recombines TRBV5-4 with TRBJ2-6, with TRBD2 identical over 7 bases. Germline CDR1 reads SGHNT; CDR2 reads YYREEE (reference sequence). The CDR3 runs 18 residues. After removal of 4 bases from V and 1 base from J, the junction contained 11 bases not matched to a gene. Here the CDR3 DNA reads TGTGCCAGCAGCACCCAAGCGGGAAGGGGATCTGGGGCCAACGTCCTGACTTTC. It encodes CASSTQAGRGSGANVLTF.

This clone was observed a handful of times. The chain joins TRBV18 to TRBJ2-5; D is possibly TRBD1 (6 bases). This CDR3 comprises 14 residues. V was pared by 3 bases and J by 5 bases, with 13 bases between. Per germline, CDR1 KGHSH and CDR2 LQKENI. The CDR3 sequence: CASSPRQERETQYF. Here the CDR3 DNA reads TGTGCCAGCTCACCCCGACAGGAAAGGGAGACCCAGTACTTC.

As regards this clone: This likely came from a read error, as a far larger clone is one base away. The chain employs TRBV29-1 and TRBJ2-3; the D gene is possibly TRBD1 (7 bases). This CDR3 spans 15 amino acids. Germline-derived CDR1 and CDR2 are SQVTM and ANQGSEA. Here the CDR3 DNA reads TGCAGCGTCCCCAGGGGGGCGGCCAACACAGGTACGCAGTATTTT. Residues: CSVPRGAANTGTQYF.

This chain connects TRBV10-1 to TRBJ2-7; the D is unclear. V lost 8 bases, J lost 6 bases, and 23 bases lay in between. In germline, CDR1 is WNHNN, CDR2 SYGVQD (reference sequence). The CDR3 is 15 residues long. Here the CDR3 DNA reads TGCGCCAGCCTAGACTCGGCAGCTGTAAAGGGCGAGCAGTACTTC. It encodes CASLDSAAVKGEQYF.

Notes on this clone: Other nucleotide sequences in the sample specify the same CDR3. Written as DNA, the CDR3 is TGCGCCAGCAGCTCCGGGACAGCCCAAGAGACCCAGTACTTC. It encodes CASSSGTAQETQYF. The chain joins TRBV5-1 to TRBJ2-5; TRBD1 aligns across 7 bases. The CDR3 runs to 14 residues. Germline V lookup: CDR1 SGHRS, CDR2 YFSETQ. Losses at the gene ends were 3 bases for V and 1 base for J; bases not matched to a gene: 3.

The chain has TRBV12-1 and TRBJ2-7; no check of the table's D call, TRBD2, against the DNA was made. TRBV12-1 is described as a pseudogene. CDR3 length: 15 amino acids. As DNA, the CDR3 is TGTGCCAGCAGCTCCTCCGGGACTAGTGTCTACGAGCAGTACTTC. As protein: CASSSSGTSVYEQYF.

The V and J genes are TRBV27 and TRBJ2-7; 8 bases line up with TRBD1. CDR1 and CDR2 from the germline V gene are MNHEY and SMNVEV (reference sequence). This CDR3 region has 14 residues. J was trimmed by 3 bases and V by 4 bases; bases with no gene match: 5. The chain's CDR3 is CASSWDRTLYEQYF. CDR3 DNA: TGTGCCAGCAGTTGGGACAGGACCCTCTACGAGCAGTACTTC.

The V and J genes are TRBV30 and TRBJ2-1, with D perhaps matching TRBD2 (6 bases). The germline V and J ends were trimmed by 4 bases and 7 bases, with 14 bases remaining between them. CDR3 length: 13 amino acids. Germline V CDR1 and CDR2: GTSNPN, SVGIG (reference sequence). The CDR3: CAWTQRAGNEQFF. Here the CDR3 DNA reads TGTGCCTGGACCCAGCGGGCGGGAAATGAGCAGTTCTTC.